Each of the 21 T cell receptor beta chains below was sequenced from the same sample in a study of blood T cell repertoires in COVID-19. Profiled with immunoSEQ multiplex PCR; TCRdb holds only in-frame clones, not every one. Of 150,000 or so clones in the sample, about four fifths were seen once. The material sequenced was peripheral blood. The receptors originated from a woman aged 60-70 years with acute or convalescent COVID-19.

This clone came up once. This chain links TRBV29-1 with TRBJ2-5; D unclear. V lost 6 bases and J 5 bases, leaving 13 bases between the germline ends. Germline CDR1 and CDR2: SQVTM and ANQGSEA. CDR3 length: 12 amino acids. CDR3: CSVGVESETQYF. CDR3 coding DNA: TGCAGCGTCGGAGTAGAATCGGAGACCCAGTACTTC.

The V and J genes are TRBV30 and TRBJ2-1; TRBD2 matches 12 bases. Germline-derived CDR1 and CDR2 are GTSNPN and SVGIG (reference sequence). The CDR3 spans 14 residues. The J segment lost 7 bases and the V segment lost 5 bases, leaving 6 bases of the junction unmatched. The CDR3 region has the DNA TGTGCCTGGGGACTAGCGGGGCAATATAATGAGCAGTTCTTC. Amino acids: CAWGLAGQYNEQFF.

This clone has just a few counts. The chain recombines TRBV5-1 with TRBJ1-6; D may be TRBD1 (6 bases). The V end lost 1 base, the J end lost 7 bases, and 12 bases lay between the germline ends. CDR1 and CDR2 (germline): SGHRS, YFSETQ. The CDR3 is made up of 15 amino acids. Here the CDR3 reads CASSLYGGGNSPLHF. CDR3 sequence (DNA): TGCGCCAGCAGCTTGTATGGGGGCGGGAATTCACCCCTCCACTTT. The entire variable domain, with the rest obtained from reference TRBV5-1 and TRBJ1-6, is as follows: KAGVTQTPRYLIKTRGQQVTLSCSPISGHRSVSWYQQTPGQGLQFLFEYFSETQRNKGNFPGRFSGRQFSNSRSEMNVSTLELGDSALYLCASSLYGGGNSPLHFGNGTRLTVT.

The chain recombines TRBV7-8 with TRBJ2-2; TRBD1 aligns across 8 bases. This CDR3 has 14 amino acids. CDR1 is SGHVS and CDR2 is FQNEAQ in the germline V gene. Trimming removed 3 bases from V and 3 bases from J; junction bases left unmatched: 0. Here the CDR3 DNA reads TGTGCCAGCAGCTTGGGACAGGACACCGGGGAGCTGTTTTTT. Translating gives CASSLGQDTGELFF.

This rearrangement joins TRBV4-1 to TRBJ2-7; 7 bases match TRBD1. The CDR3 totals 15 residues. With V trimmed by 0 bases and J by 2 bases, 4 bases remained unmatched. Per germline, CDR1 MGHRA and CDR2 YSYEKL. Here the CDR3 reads CASSQDPDRAYEQYV. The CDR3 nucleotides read TGCGCCAGCAGCCAAGATCCAGACAGGGCCTACGAGCAGTACGTC.

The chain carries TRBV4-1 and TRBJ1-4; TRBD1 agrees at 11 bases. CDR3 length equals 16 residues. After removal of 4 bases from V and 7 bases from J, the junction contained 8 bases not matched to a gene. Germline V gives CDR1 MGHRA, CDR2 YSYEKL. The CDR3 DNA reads TGCGCCAGCAGCCTCTCCCGGACAGGGGGCGGTGAAAAACTGTTTTTT. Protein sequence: CASSLSRTGGGEKLFF.

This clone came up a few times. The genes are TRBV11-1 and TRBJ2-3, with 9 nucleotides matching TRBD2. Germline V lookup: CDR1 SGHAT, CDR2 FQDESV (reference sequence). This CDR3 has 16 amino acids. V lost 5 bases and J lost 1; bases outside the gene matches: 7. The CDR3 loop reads CASSLGKRGGTDTQYF. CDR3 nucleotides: TGTGCCAGCAGCCTCGGGAAGCGGGGGGGCACAGATACGCAGTATTTT. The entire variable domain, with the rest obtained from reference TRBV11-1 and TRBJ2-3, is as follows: EAEVAQSPRYKITEKSQAVAFWCDPISGHATLYWYRQILGQGPELLVQFQDESVVDDSQLPKDRFSAERLKGVDSTLKIQPAELGDSAMYLCASSLGKRGGTDTQYFGPGTRLTVL.

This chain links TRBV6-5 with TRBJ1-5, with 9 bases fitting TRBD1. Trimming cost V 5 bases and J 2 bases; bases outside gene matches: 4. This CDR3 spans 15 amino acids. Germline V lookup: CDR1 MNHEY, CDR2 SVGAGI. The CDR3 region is CASSIQGAGNQPQHF. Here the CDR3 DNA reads TGTGCCAGCAGTATACAGGGGGCCGGCAATCAGCCCCAGCATTTT.

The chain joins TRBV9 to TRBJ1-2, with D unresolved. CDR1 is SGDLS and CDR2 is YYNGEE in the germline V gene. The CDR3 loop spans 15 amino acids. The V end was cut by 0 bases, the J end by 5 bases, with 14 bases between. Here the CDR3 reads CASSVARSSGYGYTF. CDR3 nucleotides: TGTGCCAGCAGCGTAGCTCGCTCTAGTGGGTATGGCTACACCTTC.

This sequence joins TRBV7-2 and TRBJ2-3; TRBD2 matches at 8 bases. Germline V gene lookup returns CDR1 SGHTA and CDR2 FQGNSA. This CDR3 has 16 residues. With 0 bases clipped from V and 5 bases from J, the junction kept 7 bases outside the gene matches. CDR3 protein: CASSLAAGGTQDTQYF. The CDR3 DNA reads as TGTGCCAGCAGCTTAGCGGCGGGGGGTACCCAAGATACGCAGTATTTT.

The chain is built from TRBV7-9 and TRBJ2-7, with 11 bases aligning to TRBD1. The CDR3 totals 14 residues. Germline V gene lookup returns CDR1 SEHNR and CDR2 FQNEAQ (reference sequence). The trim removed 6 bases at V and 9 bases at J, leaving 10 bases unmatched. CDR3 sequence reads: CASSLPGQGAVQYF. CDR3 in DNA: TGTGCCAGCAGTCTACCAGGACAGGGGGCGGTGCAGTACTTC.

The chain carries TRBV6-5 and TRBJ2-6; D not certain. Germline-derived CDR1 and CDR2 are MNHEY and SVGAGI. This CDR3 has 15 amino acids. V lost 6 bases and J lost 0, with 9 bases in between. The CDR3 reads CASRSTHSGANVLTF. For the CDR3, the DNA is TGTGCCAGCAGAAGTACTCACTCTGGGGCCAACGTCCTGACTTTC.

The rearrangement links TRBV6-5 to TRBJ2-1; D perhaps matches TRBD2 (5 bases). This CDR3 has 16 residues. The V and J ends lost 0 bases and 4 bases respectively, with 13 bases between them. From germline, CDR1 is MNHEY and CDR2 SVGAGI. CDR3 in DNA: TGTGCCAGCAGTTACTCGTTTGCGGGTCCTTACAATGAGCAGTTCTTC. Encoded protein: CASSYSFAGPYNEQFF.

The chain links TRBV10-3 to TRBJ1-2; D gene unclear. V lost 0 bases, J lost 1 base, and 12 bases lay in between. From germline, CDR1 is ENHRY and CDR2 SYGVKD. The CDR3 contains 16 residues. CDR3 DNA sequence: TGTGCCATCAGTGAGTCAGTTGTGGAGATTAACTATGGCTACACCTTC. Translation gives CAISESVVEINYGYTF.

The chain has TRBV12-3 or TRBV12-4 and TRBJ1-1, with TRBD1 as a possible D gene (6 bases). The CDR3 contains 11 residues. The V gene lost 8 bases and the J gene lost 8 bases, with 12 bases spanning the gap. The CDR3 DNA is TGTGCCAGCGGTACAGGGCCCGAAGCTTTCTTT. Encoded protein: CASGTGPEAFF.

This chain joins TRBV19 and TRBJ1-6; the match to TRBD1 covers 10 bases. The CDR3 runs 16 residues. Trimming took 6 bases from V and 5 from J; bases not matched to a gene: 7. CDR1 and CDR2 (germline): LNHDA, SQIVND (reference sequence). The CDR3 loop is CASRGQGTSNNSPLHF. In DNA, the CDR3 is TGTGCCAGTAGGGGACAGGGGACGAGCAATAATTCACCCCTCCACTTT.

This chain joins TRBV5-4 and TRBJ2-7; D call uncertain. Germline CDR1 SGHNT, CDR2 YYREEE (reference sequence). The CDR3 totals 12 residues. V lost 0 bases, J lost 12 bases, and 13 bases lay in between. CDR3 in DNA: TGTGCCAGCAGCTTGGACGGTCTACTCCGGTACTTC. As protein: CASSLDGLLRYF.

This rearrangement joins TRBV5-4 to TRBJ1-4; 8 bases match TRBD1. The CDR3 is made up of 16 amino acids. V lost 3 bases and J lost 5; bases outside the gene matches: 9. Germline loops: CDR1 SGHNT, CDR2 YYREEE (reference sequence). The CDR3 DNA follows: TGTGCCAGCAGCTCCGGACAGGGTAATCGGAATGAAAAACTGTTTTTT. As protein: CASSSGQGNRNEKLFF.

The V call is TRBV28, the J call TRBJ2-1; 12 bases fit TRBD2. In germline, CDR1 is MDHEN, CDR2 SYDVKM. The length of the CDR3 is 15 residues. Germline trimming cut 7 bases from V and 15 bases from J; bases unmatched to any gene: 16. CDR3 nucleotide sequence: TGTGCCAGCAAAATCGCCGGCCCCCTAGCGGGGGGGCCGTTCTTC. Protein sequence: CASKIAGPLAGGPFF.

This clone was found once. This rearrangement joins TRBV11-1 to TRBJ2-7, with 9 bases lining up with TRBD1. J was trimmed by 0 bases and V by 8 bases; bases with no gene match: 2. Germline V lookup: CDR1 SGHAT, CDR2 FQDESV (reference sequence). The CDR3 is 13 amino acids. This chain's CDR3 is CASGTGSSYEQYV. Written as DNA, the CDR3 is TGTGCCAGCGGGACAGGGTCCTCCTACGAGCAGTACGTC.

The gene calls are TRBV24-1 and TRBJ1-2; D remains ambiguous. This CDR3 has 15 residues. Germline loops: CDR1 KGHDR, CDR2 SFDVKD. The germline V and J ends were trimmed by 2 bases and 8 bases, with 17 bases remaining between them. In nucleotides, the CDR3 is TGTGCCACCAGTGATTCAGGTTACGGGGTGGACGGCTACACCTTC. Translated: CATSDSGYGVDGYTF.